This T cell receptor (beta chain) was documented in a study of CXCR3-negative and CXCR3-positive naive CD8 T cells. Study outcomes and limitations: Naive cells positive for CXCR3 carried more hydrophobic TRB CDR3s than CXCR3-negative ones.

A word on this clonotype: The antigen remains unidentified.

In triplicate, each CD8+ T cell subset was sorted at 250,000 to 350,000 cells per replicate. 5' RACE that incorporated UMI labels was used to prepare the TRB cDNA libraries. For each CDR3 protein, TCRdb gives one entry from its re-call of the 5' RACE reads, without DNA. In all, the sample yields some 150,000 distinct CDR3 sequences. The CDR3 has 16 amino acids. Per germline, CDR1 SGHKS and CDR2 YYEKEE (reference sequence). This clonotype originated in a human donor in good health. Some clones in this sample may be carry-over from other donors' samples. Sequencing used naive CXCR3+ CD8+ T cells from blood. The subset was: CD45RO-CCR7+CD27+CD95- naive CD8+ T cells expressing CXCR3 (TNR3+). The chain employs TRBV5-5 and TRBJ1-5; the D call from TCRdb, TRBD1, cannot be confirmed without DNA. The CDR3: CASSLYGQGSNQPQHF.